Following are 22 T cell receptor beta chains from one sample sequenced in a study of beta chain features in type 1 diabetes. The entirety of the isolated RNA underwent reverse transcription, so expressed TCRB transcripts were sequenced. Some clones are missing from TCRdb's copy, which holds only in-frame ones; the method was immunoSEQ multiplex PCR. The sample shows about 470,000 clones, around 30% of them seen only once. The specimen was naive CD4+ T cells from blood. These receptors were obtained from a man younger than 35 in good health.

This clone was recorded a few times. The chain has TRBV12-5 and TRBJ1-3; no firm D call. V was cut by 6 bases and J by 2 bases, with 8 bases left in between. This CDR3 comprises 13 residues. The V gene's germline CDR1 is LGHNT and CDR2 FRNRAP. The chain's CDR3 is CASGPEPGNTIYF. In DNA, the CDR3 is TGTGCTAGTGGCCCCGAACCTGGAAACACCATATATTTT. Using reference TRBV12-5 and TRBJ1-3 for the parts outside the CDR3, the full variable domain is DARVTQTPRHKVTEMGQEVTMRCQPILGHNTVFWYRQTMMQGLELLAYFRNRAPLDDSGMPKDRFSAEMPDATLATLKIQPSEPRDSAVYFCASGPEPGNTIYFGEGSWLTVV.

V and J are TRBV4-3 and TRBJ2-3, with no clear D. The germline V gene encodes CDR1 LGHNA and CDR2 YSLEER. This CDR3 has 15 amino acids. The V end lost 1 base, the J end lost 0 bases, and 8 bases lay between the germline ends. CDR3 nucleotide sequence: TGCGCCAGCAGCCAAGTTTTCCGGAGCACAGATACGCAGTATTTT. Translated: CASSQVFRSTDTQYF.

The chain carries TRBV9 and TRBJ1-2; a weak D match, TRBD1 (5 bases). This CDR3 is built from 16 residues. The V gene's germline CDR1 is SGDLS and CDR2 YYNGEE. V lost 5 bases, J lost 5 bases, and 22 bases lay in between. The CDR3 DNA reads as TGTGCCAGCAGTGACCCGCTGCGGAGGGGATTATATGGCTACACCTTC. Its protein product is CASSDPLRRGLYGYTF.

V gene TRBV7-9 combines with J gene TRBJ2-1; D remains ambiguous. V lost 5 bases to trimming and J lost 8 bases, with 10 bases between them. This CDR3 contains 12 residues. CDR1 is SEHNR, CDR2 FQNEAQ, per germline (reference sequence). Here the CDR3 DNA reads TGTGCCAGCAGCCCCCTGACCTATGAGCAGTTCTTC. Translating gives CASSPLTYEQFF.

The rearrangement joins TRBV5-1 to TRBJ1-1, with a tentative D call TRBD1 (5 bases). Trimming removed 0 bases at V and 1 base at J, with 7 bases between. The CDR3 runs 14 residues. In germline, CDR1 is SGHRS, CDR2 YFSETQ. The CDR3 reads CASSLDTGNTEAFF. CDR3 bases: TGCGCCAGCAGCTTGGATACAGGGAACACTGAAGCTTTCTTT. Looking up the rest from reference TRBV5-1 and TRBJ1-1 gives the full variable domain: KAGVTQTPRYLIKTRGQQVTLSCSPISGHRSVSWYQQTPGQGLQFLFEYFSETQRNKGNFPGRFSGRQFSNSRSEMNVSTLELGDSALYLCASSLDTGNTEAFFGQGTRLTVV.

The chain combines TRBV29-1 with TRBJ2-2; weak D call: TRBD2 (6 bases). The CDR3 loop spans 14 amino acids. Germline CDR1 is SQVTM and CDR2 is ANQGSEA. V lost 4 bases, J lost 1 base, and 10 bases lay in between. CDR3 in amino acids: CSVVVSGNTGELFF. Here the CDR3 DNA reads TGCAGCGTTGTGGTTAGCGGGAACACCGGGGAGCTGTTTTTT.

The chain combines TRBV25-1 with TRBJ2-5; 10 nucleotides line up with TRBD2. The CDR3 is 13 residues long. V lost 7 bases, J lost 5 bases, and 4 bases stayed unmatched. CDR1 is MGHDK and CDR2 is SYGVNS in the germline V gene. CDR3 sequence reads: CASTSGSRETQYF. Written as DNA, the CDR3 is TGTGCCAGCACTAGCGGGAGCAGGGAGACCCAGTACTTC.

The chain links TRBV5-1 to TRBJ2-7; 10 positions agree with TRBD2. Looked up from germline, CDR1 is SGHRS and CDR2 is YFSETQ. This CDR3 is 15 amino acids long. Trimming took 4 bases from V and 2 from J; bases not matched to a gene: 6. DNA for the CDR3: TGCGCCAGCAGCCCCGGCGGACTAGCGGCCTACGAGCAGTACTTC. This codes for CASSPGGLAAYEQYF.

The table lists this clone with a few counts. The genes are TRBV7-6 and TRBJ2-7; a possible D gene is TRBD1 (5 bases). CDR3 length equals 13 residues. The V gene lost 5 bases and the J gene lost 1 base, with 9 bases spanning the gap. The germline V gene has CDR1 SGHVS and CDR2 FNYEAQ. The CDR3 protein is CASSPDRSYEQYF. Here the CDR3 DNA reads TGTGCCAGCAGCCCCGACAGATCCTACGAGCAGTACTTC.

This rearrangement joins TRBV4-1 to TRBJ2-4; the D gene is possibly TRBD2 (5 bases). Germline V gene sequence: CDR1 MGHRA, CDR2 YSYEKL. The V end was cut by 4 bases, the J end by 0 bases, with 10 bases between. The CDR3 is made up of 15 amino acids. The CDR3 DNA is TGCGCCAGCAGCCGGATCGGGATAGCCAAAAACATTCAGTACTTC. Its translation: CASSRIGIAKNIQYF.

The rearrangement links TRBV29-1 to TRBJ2-1, with 8 bases identical to TRBD1. V gave up 7 bases and J gave up 10 bases; unmatched junction bases: 9. The length of the CDR3 is 12 residues. Germline assignment: CDR1 SQVTM and CDR2 ANQGSEA. CDR3 in DNA: TGCAGCGCCTCGACAGGGGTCGGCGAGCAGTTCTTC. Translated, it gives CSASTGVGEQFF.

This clone appeared a few times. Other DNA sequences from this sample encode an identical CDR3 as well. J is TRBJ2-5 and V is TRBV5-1; no clear D. Germline V gene lookup returns CDR1 SGHRS and CDR2 YFSETQ. CDR3 length: 13 amino acids. Trimming pared 0 bases from V and 1 base from J, leaving 4 bases between. The CDR3, as DNA: TGCGCCAGCAGCTTGGTCCCCCAAGAGACCCAGTACTTC. This encodes CASSLVPQETQYF.

The sample holds a few counts of this clone. The rearrangement uses TRBV23-1 and TRBJ2-7; 9 bases are shared with TRBD1. TRBV23-1 is an ORF for which the function is uncertain. Trimming removed 7 bases from V and 6 bases from J; junction bases left unmatched: 10. This CDR3 contains 14 residues. The CDR3 protein is CASIPGQGIGEQYF. The CDR3 bases are TGCGCCAGCATCCCGGGACAGGGAATTGGCGAGCAGTACTTC.

In this sample, this clone turned up a few times. The CDR3 sequence: CASSVHSDPGELFF. For the CDR3, the DNA is TGTGCCAGCAGCGTCCATAGCGACCCCGGGGAGCTGTTTTTT. The rearrangement links TRBV9 to TRBJ2-2, with TRBD2 as a possible D gene (5 bases). The V and J ends lost 2 bases and 6 bases respectively, with 11 bases between them. Germline V gene sequence: CDR1 SGDLS, CDR2 YYNGEE. The CDR3 is 14 residues long. The full variable domain, rest sourced from reference TRBV9 and TRBJ2-2, is DSGVTQTPKHLITATGQRVTLRCSPRSGDLSVYWYQQSLDQGLQFLIQYYNGEERAKGNILERFSAQQFPDLHSELNLSSLELGDSALYFCASSVHSDPGELFFGEGSRLTVL.

The chain carries TRBV19 and TRBJ1-2; tentatively, D is TRBD1 (6 bases). V was clipped by 9 bases and J by 4 bases, with 18 bases between them. Germline-derived CDR1 and CDR2 are LNHDA and SQIVND (reference sequence). The CDR3 is 14 amino acids. The DNA for the CDR3 is TGTGCCAGCCTACAGCCAGGGGAGGTCTATGGCTACACCTTC. This translates into CASLQPGEVYGYTF.

This sequence joins TRBV30 and TRBJ1-2; D is undetermined. With 3 bases removed from V and 4 bases from J, the gap between germline ends came to 18 bases. This CDR3 has 15 residues. The germline gives CDR1 GTSNPN, CDR2 SVGIG (reference sequence). The CDR3 loop reads CAWSTRLGASYGYTF. Written as DNA, the CDR3 is TGTGCCTGGAGCACTCGCCTGGGAGCGAGCTATGGCTACACCTTC.

The rearrangement joins TRBV5-1 to TRBJ2-6; 7 bases are shared with TRBD1. V trimming: 4 bases; J trimming: 9 bases; junction bases outside the gene matches: 4. Per germline, CDR1 SGHRS and CDR2 YFSETQ. CDR3 length: 13 residues. The CDR3 coding sequence is TGCGCCAGCAGCCCAGGACAGGACAACGTCCTGACTTTC. This encodes CASSPGQDNVLTF. Drawing the rest from reference TRBV5-1 and TRBJ2-6, the complete variable domain is KAGVTQTPRYLIKTRGQQVTLSCSPISGHRSVSWYQQTPGQGLQFLFEYFSETQRNKGNFPGRFSGRQFSNSRSEMNVSTLELGDSALYLCASSPGQDNVLTFGAGSRLTVL.

The genes are TRBV4-3 and TRBJ2-2, with 7 positions matching TRBD2. CDR3 length equals 15 residues. Trimming took 3 bases from V and 4 from J; bases not matched to a gene: 5. CDR1 LGHNA and CDR2 YSLEER come from the germline V gene. The CDR3 nucleotides are TGCGCCAGCAGCCAGCGAGCTAGCGGCACCGGGGAGCTGTTTTTT. This translates into CASSQRASGTGELFF.

This chain joins TRBV7-3 and TRBJ2-1; no clear D gene. Germline values: CDR1 SGHTA, CDR2 FQGTGA. The CDR3 contains 15 residues. V was trimmed by 3 bases and J by 0 bases, leaving 9 bases between them. CDR3 coding DNA: TGTGCCAGCAGCTTTGGCGGAACCTCCTACAATGAGCAGTTCTTC. It is translated as CASSFGGTSYNEQFF.

The rearrangement joins TRBV7-9 to TRBJ1-1, with 7 positions matching TRBD1. Germline V gene sequence: CDR1 SEHNR, CDR2 FQNEAQ (reference sequence). CDR3 length: 14 residues. Trimming took 5 bases from V and 1 from J; bases not matched to a gene: 4. The CDR3 sequence: CASSQGVSNTEAFF. The CDR3 DNA reads TGTGCCAGCAGCCAGGGGGTGTCGAACACTGAAGCTTTCTTT.

This clone was detected only a few times. This chain uses TRBV9 with TRBJ2-7; 10 nucleotides align to TRBD1. In germline, CDR1 is SGDLS, CDR2 YYNGEE. CDR3 length: 15 amino acids. Trimming removed 0 bases from V and 9 bases from J; junction bases left unmatched: 9. The chain's CDR3 is CASSVDPGQGTGQYF. The CDR3, as DNA: TGTGCCAGCAGCGTAGATCCGGGACAGGGGACGGGGCAGTACTTC.

V and J are TRBV28 and TRBJ2-7; 7 bases are shared with TRBD1. The CDR3 length is 14 residues. CDR1 and CDR2 (germline): MDHEN, SYDVKM. The ends lost 8 bases at V and 0 bases at J; junction bases unmatched: 7. The CDR3 region is CASRWGTASYEQYF. CDR3 sequence (DNA): TGTGCCAGCCGCTGGGGGACAGCCTCCTACGAGCAGTACTTC.